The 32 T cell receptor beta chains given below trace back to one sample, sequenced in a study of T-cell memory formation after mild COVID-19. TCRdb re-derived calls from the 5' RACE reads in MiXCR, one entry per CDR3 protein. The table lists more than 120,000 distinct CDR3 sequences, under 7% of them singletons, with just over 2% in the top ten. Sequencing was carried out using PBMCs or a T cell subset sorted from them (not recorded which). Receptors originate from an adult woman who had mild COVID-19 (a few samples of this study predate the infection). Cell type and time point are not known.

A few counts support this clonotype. CDR3: CASSSGQLQYEQFF. CDR3 bases: TGTGCCAGCAGCTCGGGACAGCTACAATATGAGCAGTTCTTC. The chain uses TRBV7-2 and TRBJ2-1; 7 bases are a match to TRBD1. V was clipped by 4 bases and J by 8 bases; unmatched bases: 8. Germline lookup yields CDR1 SGHTA and CDR2 FQGNSA. This CDR3 is 14 amino acids long.

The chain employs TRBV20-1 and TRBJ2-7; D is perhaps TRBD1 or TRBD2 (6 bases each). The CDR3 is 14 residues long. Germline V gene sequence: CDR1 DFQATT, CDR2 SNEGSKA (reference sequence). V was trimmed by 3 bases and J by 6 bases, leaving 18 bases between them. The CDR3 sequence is CSARKGWGASEQYF. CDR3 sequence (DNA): TGCAGTGCTAGGAAGGGATGGGGGGCCTCCGAGCAGTACTTC.

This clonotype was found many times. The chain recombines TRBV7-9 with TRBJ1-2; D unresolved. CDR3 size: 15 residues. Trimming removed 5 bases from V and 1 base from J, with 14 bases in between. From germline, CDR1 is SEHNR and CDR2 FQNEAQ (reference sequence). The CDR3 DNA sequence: TGTGCCAGCAGCCCAGCCACTTGGGGTAACTATGGCTACACCTTC. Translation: CASSPATWGNYGYTF.

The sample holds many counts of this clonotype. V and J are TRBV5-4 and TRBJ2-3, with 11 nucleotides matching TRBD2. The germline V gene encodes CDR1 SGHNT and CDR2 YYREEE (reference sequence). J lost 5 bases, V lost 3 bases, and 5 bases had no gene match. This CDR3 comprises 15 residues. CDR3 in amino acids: CASSSTGTSGDTQYF. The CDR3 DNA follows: TGTGCCAGCAGCTCAACCGGGACTAGCGGAGATACGCAGTATTTT.

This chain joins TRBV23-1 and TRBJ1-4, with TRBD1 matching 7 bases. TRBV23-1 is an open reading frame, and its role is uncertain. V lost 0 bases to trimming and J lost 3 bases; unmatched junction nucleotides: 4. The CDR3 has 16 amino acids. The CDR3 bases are TGCGCCAGCAGTCAATCGAGGGACAGTTCTAATGAAAAACTGTTTTTT. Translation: CASSQSRDSSNEKLFF.

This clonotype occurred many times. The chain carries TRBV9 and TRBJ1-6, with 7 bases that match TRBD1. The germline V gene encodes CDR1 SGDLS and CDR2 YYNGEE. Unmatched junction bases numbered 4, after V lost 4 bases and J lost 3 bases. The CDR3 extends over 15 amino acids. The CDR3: CASSPRTGYNSPLHF. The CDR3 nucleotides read TGTGCCAGCAGCCCGCGGACAGGCTATAATTCACCCCTCCACTTT.

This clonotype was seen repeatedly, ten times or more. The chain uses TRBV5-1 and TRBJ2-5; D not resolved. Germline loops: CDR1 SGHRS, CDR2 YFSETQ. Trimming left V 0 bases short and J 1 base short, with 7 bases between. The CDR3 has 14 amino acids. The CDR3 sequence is CASSLAGSQETQYF. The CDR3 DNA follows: TGCGCCAGCAGCTTGGCGGGCTCCCAAGAGACCCAGTACTTC.

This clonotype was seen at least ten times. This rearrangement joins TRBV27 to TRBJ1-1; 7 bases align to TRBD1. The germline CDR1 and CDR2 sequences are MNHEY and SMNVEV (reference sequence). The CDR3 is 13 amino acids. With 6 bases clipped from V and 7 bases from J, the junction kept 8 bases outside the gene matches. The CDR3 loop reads CASSYRGSGEAFF. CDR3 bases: TGTGCCAGCAGCTACAGGGGCTCGGGTGAAGCTTTCTTT.

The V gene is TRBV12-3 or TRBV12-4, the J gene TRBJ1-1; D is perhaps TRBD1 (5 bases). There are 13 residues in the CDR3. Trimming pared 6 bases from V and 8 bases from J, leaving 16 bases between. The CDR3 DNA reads TGTGCCAGCAGCCTACGAAATTCAGGGGAAGCTTTCTTT. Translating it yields CASSLRNSGEAFF.

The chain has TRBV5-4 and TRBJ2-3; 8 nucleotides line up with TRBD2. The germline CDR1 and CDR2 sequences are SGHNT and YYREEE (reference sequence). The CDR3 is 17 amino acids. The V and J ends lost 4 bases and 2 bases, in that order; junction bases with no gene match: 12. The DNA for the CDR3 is TGTGCCAGCAGCCCCGCGGGGGGCGTAAGGGCCACAGATACGCAGTATTTT. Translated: CASSPAGGVRATDTQYF.

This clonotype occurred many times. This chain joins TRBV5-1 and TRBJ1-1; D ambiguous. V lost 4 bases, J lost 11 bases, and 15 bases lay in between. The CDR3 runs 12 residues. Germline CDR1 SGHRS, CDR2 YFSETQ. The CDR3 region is CASSPRPPGAFF. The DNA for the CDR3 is TGCGCCAGCAGCCCTCGGCCCCCTGGGGCTTTCTTT.

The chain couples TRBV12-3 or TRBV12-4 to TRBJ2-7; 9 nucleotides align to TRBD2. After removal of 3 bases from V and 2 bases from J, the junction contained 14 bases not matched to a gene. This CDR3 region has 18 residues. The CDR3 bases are TGTGCCAGCAGTTTGAGGGCTAGCGGGACCACCCAGCCCTACGAGCAGTACTTC. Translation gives CASSLRASGTTQPYEQYF.

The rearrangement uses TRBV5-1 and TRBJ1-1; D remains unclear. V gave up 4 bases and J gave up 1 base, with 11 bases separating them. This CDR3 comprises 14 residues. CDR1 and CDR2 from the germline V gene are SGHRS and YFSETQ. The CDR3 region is CASSPGEQNTEAFF. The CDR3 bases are TGCGCCAGCAGCCCTGGGGAACAGAACACTGAAGCTTTCTTT.

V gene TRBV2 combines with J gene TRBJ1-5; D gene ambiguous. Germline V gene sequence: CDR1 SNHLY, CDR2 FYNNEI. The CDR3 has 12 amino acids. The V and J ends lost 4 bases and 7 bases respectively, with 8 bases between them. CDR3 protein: CASSGSKQPQHF. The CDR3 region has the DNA TGTGCCAGCAGTGGTAGTAAACAGCCCCAGCATTTT. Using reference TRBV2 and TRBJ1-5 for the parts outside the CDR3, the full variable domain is EPEVTQTPSHQVTQMGQEVILRCVPISNHLYFYWYRQILGQKVEFLVSFYNNEISEKSEIFDDQFSVERPDGSNFTLKIRSTKLEDSAMYFCASSGSKQPQHFGDGTRLSIL.

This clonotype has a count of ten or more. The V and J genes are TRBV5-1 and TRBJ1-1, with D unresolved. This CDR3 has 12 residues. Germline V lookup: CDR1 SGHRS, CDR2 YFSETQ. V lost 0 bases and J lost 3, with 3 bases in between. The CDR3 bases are TGCGCCAGCAGCTTGGAAGACACTGAAGCTTTCTTT. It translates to CASSLEDTEAFF.

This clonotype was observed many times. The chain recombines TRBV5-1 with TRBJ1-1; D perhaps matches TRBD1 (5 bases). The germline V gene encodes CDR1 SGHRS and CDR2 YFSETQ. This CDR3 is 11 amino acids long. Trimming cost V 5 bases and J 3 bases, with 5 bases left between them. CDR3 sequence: CASRGDTEAFF. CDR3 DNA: TGCGCCAGCAGAGGGGACACTGAAGCTTTCTTT.

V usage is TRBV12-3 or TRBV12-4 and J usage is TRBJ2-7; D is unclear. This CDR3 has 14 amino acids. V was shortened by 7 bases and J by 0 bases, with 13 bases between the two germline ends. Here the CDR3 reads CASTSRSASYEQYF. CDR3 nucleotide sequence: TGTGCCAGCACCTCTCGAAGTGCCTCCTACGAGCAGTACTTC.

In nucleotides, the CDR3 is TGTGCCAGCACGAAACTCGACAGGCTGAACACTGAAGCTTTCTTT. Protein product: CASTKLDRLNTEAFF. This sequence joins TRBV27 and TRBJ1-1; TRBD1 is a possible D gene (6 bases). CDR1 MNHEY and CDR2 SMNVEV come from the germline V gene (reference sequence). Trimming shortened V by 7 bases and J by 0 bases, and 15 bases separated the two germline ends. CDR3 length equals 15 residues.

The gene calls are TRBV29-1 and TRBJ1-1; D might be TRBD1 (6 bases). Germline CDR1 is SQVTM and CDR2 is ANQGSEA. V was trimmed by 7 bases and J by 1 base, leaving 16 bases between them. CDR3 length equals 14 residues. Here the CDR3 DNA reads TGCAGCGGCCGGGGGCTCCGCGAGAACACTGAAGCTTTCTTT. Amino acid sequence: CSGRGLRENTEAFF.

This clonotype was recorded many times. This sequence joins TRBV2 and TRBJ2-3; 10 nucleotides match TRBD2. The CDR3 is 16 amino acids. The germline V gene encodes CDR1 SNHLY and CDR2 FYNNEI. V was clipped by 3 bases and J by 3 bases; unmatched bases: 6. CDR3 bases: TGTGCCAGCAGTGATAATAGCGGGAGGCGAACAGATACGCAGTATTTT. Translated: CASSDNSGRRTDTQYF.

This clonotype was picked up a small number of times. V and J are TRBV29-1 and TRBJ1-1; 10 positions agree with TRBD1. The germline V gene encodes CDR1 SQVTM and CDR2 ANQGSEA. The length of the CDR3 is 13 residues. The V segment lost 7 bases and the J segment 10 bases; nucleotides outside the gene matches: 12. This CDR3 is CSGYRQGAIIAFF. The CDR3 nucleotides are TGCAGCGGATACCGACAGGGGGCCATTATAGCTTTCTTT. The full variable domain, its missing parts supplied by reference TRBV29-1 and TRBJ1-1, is SAVISQKPSRDICQRGTSLTIQCQVDSQVTMMFWYRQQPGQSLTLIATANQGSEATYESGFVIDKFPISRPNLTFSTLTVSNMSPEDSSIYLCSGYRQGAIIAFFGQGTRLTVV.

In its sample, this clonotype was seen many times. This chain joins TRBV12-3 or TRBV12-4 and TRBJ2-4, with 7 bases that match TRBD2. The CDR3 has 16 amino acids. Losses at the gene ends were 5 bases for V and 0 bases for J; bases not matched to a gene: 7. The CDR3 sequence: CASSPPGGLAKNIQYF. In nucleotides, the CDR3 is TGTGCCAGCAGTCCCCCGGGGGGACTAGCCAAAAACATTCAGTACTTC.

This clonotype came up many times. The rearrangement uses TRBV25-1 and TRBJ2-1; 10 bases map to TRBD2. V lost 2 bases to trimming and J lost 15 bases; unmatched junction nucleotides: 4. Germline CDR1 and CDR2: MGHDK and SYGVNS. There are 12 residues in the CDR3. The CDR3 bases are TGTGCCAGCAGTGAACTAGCGGGAGTACTGTTCTTC. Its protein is CASSELAGVLFF.

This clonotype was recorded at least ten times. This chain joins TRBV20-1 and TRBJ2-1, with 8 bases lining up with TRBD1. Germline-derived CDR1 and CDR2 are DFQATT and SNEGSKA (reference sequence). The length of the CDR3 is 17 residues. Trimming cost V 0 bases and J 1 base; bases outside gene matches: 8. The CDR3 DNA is TGCAGTGCTAGAGATAGCGGACAGGGTATTTCCTACAATGAGCAGTTCTTC. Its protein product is CSARDSGQGISYNEQFF.

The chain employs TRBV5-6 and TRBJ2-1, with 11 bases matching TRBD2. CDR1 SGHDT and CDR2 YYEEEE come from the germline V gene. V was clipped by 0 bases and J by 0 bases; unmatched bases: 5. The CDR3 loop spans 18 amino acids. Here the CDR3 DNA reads TGTGCCAGCAGCTTGGCTAGCGGGGGGCCGAGCTCCTACAATGAGCAGTTCTTC. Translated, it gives CASSLASGGPSSYNEQFF.

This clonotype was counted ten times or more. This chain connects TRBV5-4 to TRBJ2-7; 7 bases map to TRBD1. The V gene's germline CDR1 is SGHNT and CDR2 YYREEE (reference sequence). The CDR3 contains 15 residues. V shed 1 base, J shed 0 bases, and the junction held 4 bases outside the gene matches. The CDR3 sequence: CASSLTGVSSYEQYF. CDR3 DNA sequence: TGTGCCAGCAGCTTGACAGGGGTGAGCTCCTACGAGCAGTACTTC.

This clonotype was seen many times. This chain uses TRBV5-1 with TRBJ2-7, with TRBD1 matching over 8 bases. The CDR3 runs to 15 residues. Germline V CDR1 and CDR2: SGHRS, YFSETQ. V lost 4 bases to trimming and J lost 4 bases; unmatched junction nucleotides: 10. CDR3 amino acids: CASSIEQGGTYEQYF. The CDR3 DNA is TGCGCCAGCAGCATTGAACAGGGGGGAACATACGAGCAGTACTTC.

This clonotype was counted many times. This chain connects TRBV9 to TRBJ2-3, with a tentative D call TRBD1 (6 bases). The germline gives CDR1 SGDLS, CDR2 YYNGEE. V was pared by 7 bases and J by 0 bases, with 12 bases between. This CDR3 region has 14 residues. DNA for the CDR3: TGTGCCAGCGCTGGGACAATAAGCACAGATACGCAGTATTTT. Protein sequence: CASAGTISTDTQYF.

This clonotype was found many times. The CDR3 here is CASSRTQNTEAFF. In DNA form, the CDR3 reads TGTGCCAGCTCACGTACACAGAACACTGAAGCTTTCTTT. The J gene is TRBJ1-1, the V gene TRBV18; D not certain. Germline CDR1 KGHSH, CDR2 LQKENI. The CDR3 is made up of 13 amino acids. V dropped 4 bases and J dropped 1 base, with 7 bases sitting between them.

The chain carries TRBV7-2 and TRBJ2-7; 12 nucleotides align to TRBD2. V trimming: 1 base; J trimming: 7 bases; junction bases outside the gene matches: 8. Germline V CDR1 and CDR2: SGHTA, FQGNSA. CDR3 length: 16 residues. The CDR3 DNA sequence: TGTGCCAGCAGCTTAGGTCTAGCGGGAGGGCCTGGGGAGCAGTACTTC. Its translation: CASSLGLAGGPGEQYF.

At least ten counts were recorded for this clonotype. The CDR3 spells CASSLALGGETQYF. The CDR3 DNA reads as TGCGCCAGCAGCTTGGCCCTGGGTGGAGAGACCCAGTACTTC. V usage is TRBV5-1 and J usage is TRBJ2-5; unclear D gene. Germline lookup yields CDR1 SGHRS and CDR2 YFSETQ. The V and J ends lost 0 bases and 4 bases respectively, with 10 bases between them. This CDR3 is 14 amino acids long.

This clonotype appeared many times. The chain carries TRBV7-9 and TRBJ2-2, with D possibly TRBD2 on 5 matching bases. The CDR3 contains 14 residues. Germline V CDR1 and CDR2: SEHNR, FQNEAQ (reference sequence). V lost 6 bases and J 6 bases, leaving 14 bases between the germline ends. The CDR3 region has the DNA TGTGCCAGCAGTCGCAGACCCGGGGCCGGGGAGCTGTTTTTT. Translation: CASSRRPGAGELFF.